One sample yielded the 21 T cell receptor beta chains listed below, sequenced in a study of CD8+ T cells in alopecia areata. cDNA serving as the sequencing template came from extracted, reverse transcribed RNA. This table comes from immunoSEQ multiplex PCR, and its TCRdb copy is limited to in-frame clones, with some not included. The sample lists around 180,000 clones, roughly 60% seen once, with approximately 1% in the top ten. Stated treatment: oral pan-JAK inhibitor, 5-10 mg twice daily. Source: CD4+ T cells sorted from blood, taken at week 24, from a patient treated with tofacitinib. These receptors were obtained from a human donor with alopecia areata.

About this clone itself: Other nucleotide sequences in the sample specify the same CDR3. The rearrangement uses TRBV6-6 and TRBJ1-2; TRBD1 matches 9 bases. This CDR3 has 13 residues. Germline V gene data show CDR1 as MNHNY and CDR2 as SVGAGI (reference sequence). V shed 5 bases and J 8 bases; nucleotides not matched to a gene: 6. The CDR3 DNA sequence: TGTGCCAGCAGTCCGGACAGGGGCTACGGCTACACCTTC. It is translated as CASSPDRGYGYTF.

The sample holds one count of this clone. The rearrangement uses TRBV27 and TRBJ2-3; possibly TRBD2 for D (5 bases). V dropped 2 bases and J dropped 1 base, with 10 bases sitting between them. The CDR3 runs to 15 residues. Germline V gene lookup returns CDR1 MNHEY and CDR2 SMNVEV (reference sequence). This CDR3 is CASSLADYGTDTQYF. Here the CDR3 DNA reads TGTGCCAGCAGTTTAGCTGACTACGGCACAGATACGCAGTATTTT.

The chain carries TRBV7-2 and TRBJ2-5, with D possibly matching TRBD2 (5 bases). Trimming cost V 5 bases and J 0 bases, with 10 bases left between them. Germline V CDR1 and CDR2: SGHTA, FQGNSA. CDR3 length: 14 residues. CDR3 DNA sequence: TGTGCCAGCAGCCCCCCGGGGTACCAAGAGACCCAGTACTTC. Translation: CASSPPGYQETQYF.

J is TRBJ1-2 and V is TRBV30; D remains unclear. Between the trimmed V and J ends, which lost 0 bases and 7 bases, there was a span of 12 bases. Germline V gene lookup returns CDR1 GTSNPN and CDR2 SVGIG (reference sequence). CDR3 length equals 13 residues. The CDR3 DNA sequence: TGTGCCTGGAGTGTAACCGAGGCGGCTGGCTACACCTTC. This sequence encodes CAWSVTEAAGYTF.

In nucleotides, the CDR3 is TGTGCCAGCAGTGAACTTTCCGGGACAGGCGGAAACACCATATATTTT. This encodes CASSELSGTGGNTIYF. The chain couples TRBV25-1 to TRBJ1-3, with 8 bases aligning to TRBD1. CDR3 length equals 16 residues. Germline V gene lookup returns CDR1 MGHDK and CDR2 SYGVNS. V dropped 2 bases and J dropped 4; count of bases not matched to a gene: 7.

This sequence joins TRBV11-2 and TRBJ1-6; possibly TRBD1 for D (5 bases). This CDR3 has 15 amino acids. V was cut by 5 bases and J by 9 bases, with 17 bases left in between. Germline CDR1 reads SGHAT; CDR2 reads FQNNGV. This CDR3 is CASSQLAGRSSPLHF. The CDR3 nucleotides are TGTGCCAGCAGCCAGTTGGCAGGGAGGAGTTCACCCCTCCACTTT.

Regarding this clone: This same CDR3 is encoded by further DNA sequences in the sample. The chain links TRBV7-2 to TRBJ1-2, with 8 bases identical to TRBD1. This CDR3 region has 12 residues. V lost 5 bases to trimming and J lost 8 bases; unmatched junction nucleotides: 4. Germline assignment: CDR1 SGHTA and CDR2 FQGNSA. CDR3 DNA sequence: TGTGCCAGCAGCCCCCGGACAGGGGGCTACACCTTC. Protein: CASSPRTGGYTF.

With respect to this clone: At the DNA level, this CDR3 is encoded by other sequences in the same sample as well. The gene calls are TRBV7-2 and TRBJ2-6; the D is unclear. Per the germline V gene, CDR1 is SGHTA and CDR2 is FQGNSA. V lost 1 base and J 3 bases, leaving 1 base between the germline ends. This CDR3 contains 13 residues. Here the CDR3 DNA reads TGTGCCAGCAGCTTAGGTGGGGCCAACGTCCTGACTTTC. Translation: CASSLGGANVLTF.

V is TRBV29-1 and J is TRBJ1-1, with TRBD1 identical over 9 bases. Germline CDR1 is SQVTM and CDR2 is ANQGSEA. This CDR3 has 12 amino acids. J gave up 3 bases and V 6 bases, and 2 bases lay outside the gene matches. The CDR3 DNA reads TGCAGCGTATGGACAGGGGACACTGAAGCTTTCTTT. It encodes CSVWTGDTEAFF.

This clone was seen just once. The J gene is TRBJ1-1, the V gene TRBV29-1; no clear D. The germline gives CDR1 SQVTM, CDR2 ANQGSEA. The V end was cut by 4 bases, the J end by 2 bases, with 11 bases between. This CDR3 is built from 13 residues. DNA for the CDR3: TGCAGCGTTGGGGCCCGGGTCAACACTGAAGCTTTCTTT. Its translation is CSVGARVNTEAFF. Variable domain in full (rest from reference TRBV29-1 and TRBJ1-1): SAVISQKPSRDICQRGTSLTIQCQVDSQVTMMFWYRQQPGQSLTLIATANQGSEATYESGFVIDKFPISRPNLTFSTLTVSNMSPEDSSIYLCSVGARVNTEAFFGQGTRLTVV.

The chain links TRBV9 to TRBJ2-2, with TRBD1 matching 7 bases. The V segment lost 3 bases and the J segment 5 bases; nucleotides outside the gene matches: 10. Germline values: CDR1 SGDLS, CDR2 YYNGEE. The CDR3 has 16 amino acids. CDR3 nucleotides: TGTGCCAGCAGCGCGACCGACAGGGTGAGGACCGGGGAGCTGTTTTTT. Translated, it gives CASSATDRVRTGELFF.

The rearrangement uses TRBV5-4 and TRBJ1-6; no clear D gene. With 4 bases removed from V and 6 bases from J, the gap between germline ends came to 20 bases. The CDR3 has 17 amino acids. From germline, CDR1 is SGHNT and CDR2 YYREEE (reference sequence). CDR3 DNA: TGTGCCAGCAGCCCGGATTCGCCCGCACTTACTAATTCACCCCTCCACTTT. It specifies CASSPDSPALTNSPLHF. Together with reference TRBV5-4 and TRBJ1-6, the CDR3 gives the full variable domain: ETGVTQSPTHLIKTRGQQVTLRCSSQSGHNTVSWYQQALGQGPQFIFQYYREEENGRGNFPPRFSGLQFPNYSSELNVNALELDDSALYLCASSPDSPALTNSPLHFGNGTRLTVT.

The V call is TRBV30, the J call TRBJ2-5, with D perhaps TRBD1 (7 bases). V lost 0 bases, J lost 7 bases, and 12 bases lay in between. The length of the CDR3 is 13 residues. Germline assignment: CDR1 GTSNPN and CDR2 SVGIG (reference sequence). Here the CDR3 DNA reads TGTGCCTGGAGTGTACAGGGGCGGGGGACCCAGTACTTC. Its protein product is CAWSVQGRGTQYF.

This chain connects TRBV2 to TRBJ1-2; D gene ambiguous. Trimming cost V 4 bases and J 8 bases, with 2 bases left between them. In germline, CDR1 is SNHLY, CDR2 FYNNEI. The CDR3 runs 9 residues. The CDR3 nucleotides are TGTGCCAGCAGTGCCGGCTACACCTTC. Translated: CASSAGYTF.

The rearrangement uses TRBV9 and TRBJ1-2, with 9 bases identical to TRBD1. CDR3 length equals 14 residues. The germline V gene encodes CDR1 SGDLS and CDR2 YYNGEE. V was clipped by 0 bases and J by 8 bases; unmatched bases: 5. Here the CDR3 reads CASSVGQGGLGYTF. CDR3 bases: TGTGCCAGCAGCGTAGGACAGGGGGGTTTGGGCTACACCTTC.

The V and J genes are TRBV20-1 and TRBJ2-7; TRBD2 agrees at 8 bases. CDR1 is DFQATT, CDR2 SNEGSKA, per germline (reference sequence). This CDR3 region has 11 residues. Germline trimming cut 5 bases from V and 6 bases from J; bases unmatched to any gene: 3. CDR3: CSARGGAEQYF. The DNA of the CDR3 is TGCAGTGCTCGGGGGGGAGCCGAGCAGTACTTC.

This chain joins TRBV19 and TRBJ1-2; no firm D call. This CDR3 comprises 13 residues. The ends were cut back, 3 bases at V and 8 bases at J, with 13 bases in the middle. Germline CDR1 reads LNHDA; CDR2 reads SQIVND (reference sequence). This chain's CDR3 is CASSIAPVEGYTF. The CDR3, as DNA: TGTGCCAGTAGTATCGCTCCGGTGGAGGGCTACACCTTC.

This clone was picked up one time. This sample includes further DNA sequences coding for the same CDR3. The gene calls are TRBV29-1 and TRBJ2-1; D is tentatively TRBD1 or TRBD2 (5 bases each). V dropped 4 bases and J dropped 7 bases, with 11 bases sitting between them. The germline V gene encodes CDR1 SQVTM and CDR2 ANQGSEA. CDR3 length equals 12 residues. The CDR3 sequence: CSVVRGGNEQFF. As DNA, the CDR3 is TGCAGCGTTGTGAGGGGCGGGAATGAGCAGTTCTTC.

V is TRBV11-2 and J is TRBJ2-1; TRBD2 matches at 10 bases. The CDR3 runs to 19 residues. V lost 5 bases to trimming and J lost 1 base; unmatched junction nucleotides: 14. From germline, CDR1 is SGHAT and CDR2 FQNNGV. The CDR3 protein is CASSLGTIAGGRSYNEQFF. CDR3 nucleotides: TGTGCCAGCAGCCTCGGGACTATAGCGGGGGGACGATCCTACAATGAGCAGTTCTTC.

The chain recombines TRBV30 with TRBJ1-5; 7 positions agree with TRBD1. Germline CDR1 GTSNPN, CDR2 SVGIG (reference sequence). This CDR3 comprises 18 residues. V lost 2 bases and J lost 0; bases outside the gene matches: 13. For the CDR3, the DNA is TGTGCCTGGAGTTCGGGGGGACAGACCTTATATAGCAATCAGCCCCAGCATTTT. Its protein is CAWSSGGQTLYSNQPQHF.

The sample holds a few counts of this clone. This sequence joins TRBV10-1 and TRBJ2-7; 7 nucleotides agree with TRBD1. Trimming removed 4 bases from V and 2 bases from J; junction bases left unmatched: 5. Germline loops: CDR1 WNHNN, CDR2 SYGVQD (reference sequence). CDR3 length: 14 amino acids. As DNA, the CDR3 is TGCGCCAGCAGTGCCAGGGGGTACCCCTACGAGCAGTACTTC. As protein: CASSARGYPYEQYF.